This is a list of T cell receptor beta chains from one sample in a study of T cell responses to AZD1222 COVID-19 vaccine. Produced via immunoSEQ multiplex PCR; TCRdb's table is partial and in-frame only. The sample holds 150,000 to 200,000 clones, around 95% seen once. The starting material was peripheral blood, obtained on day 0 of AZD1222 vaccination. The receptors originated from an adult in good health. Each CDR3 is given with its conserved first and last residue. The D gene is left open where the match is weak. Some rows mark clone size as missing; the rest say once, few, many or name a class of expanded clone.

d_gene	v_gene	j_gene	abundance	CDR3nt	CDR3aa
-	TRBV6-1	TRBJ2-1	-	TGTGCCAGCAGAAAGGCCGCGGGGGAGCAGTTCTTC	CASRKAAGEQFF
TRBD1	TRBV6-2/TRBV6-3	TRBJ2-2	-	TGTGCCAGCAGTTTTAGGACAGGACCCGGGGAGCTGTTTTTT	CASSFRTGPGELFF
-	TRBV14	TRBJ2-2	-	TGTGCCAGCAGCCAGATCAGGTCGCCGAACACCGGGGAGCTGTTTTTT	CASSQIRSPNTGELFF
-	TRBV28	TRBJ1-1	-	TGTGCCAGCAGTCCCCCAGTCTACACAGGGAACACTGAAGCTTTCTTT	CASSPPVYTGNTEAFF
TRBD2	TRBV5-1	TRBJ2-1	-	TGCGCCAGCAGCCCAAGGACTAGCGGGAACAATGAGCAGTTCTTC	CASSPRTSGNNEQFF
-	TRBV12-3/TRBV12-4	TRBJ1-6	-	TGTGCCAGCAGTGAGGACCCTCCTAGTCCCCTCCACTTT	CASSEDPPSPLHF
-	TRBV29-1	TRBJ1-1	-	TGCAGCGTTGATAGGGGTTCGAAGAACACTGAAGCTTTCTTT	CSVDRGSKNTEAFF
-	TRBV28	TRBJ2-1	-	TGTGCCAGCAGTTTAACAGGATTGGAGCAGTTCTTC	CASSLTGLEQFF
-	TRBV5-1	TRBJ2-5	-	TGCGCCAGCAGCTTGGAGGCAGCCCAAGAGACCCAGTACTTC	CASSLEAAQETQYF
-	TRBV5-8	TRBJ1-5	-	TGTGCCAGCAGCTTCCCCGGGACTAGCAATCAGCCCCAGCATTTT	CASSFPGTSNQPQHF
TRBD1	TRBV11-1	TRBJ1-2	-	TGTGCCAGCAGCTTCCTCGGACAGGGGGCGGGCTATGGCTACACCTTC	CASSFLGQGAGYGYTF
TRBD1	TRBV30	TRBJ2-7	-	TGTGCCTGGGCCGCGGACAGGGACAGATACGAGCAGTACTTC	CAWAADRDRYEQYF
-	TRBV18	TRBJ2-7	-	TGTGCCAGCTCACCACAGATTTACGAGCAGTACTTC	CASSPQIYEQYF
-	TRBV5-8	TRBJ2-1	-	TGTGCCAGCAGCTTGGAAGTGGGATTGCACAATGAGCAGTTCTTC	CASSLEVGLHNEQFF
-	TRBV27	TRBJ1-2	-	TGTGCCAGCAGTGGGGCCTGGGGGGGCCGTAACTATGGCTACACCTTC	CASSGAWGGRNYGYTF
-	TRBV2	TRBJ1-6	few	TGTGCCAGCAGTGGGTTTGAGGGCGGGGTTTCACCCCTCCACTTT	CASSGFEGGVSPLHF
-	TRBV4-1	TRBJ1-1	once	TGCGCCAGCAGCCATCGACAGGTCCGGGACACTGAAGCTTTCTTT	CASSHRQVRDTEAFF
-	TRBV9	TRBJ2-7	-	TGTGCCAGCAGTGCGAGTGGGGGTTCCTACGAGCAGTACTTC	CASSASGGSYEQYF
TRBD2	TRBV2	TRBJ2-7	-	TGTGCCAGCACCTCTCCGACGGGACTACTCCCCTCCTACGAGCAGTACTTC	CASTSPTGLLPSYEQYF
TRBD1	TRBV28	TRBJ2-7	-	TGTGCCAGCAGGGACTGGACAGGGGGTTCCTACGAGCAGTACTTC	CASRDWTGGSYEQYF
-	TRBV28	TRBJ1-1	-	TGTGCCAGCACCGACGTTAACACTGAAGCTTTCTTT	CASTDVNTEAFF
-	TRBV27	TRBJ2-1	-	TGTGCCAGCAGTTTCCGACGGACTAATGAGCAGTTCTTC	CASSFRRTNEQFF
-	TRBV12-3/TRBV12-4	TRBJ1-2	-	TGTGCCAGCAGTACTGACAGTCTCTATGGCTACACCTTC	CASSTDSLYGYTF
-	TRBV27	TRBJ2-3	once	TGTGCCAGCAGGCAAGGGGGCACAGATACGCAGTATTTT	CASRQGGTDTQYF
TRBD1	TRBV24-1	TRBJ2-6	-	TGTGCCACCACCAACATTGAGGAATACGGAACCGACAGGGGGAAGACTGGGGCCAACGTCCTGACTTTC	CATTNIEEYGTDRGKTGANVLTF
-	TRBV30	TRBJ2-3	-	TGTGCCTGGAGTTACAGAGCAGATACGCAGTATTTT	CAWSYRADTQYF
-	TRBV19	TRBJ2-1	-	TGTGCCAGTAAGAGTGTGGGCGGGTCCTACAATGAGCAGTTCTTC	CASKSVGGSYNEQFF
TRBD1	TRBV28	TRBJ1-2	-	TGTGCCAGCAGGAAACAGGGGACAGGGGGCTACACCTTC	CASRKQGTGGYTF
TRBD1	TRBV14	TRBJ2-7	once	TGTGCCAGCAGCCTCGGGACAGGCCTTTCCTACGAGCAGTACTTC	CASSLGTGLSYEQYF
TRBD1	TRBV5-1	TRBJ1-2	-	TGCGCCAGCAGCTTGGGCCGGTCAACAGGGGGATTCTACACCTTC	CASSLGRSTGGFYTF
TRBD2	TRBV28	TRBJ2-1	-	TGTGCCAGCTACCCCGGGACTAGCGGGAGGGGTGAGCAGTTCTTC	CASYPGTSGRGEQFF
-	TRBV7-9	TRBJ1-1	-	TGTGCCAGCAGCTCCCTACAGGGCTTGGGTGCTGAAGCTTTCTTT	CASSSLQGLGAEAFF
-	TRBV6-1	TRBJ1-4	-	TGTGCCAGCAGTGAATACGAGGGATCGGGGGAAAAACTGTTTTTT	CASSEYEGSGEKLFF
-	TRBV28	TRBJ1-4	-	TGTGCCAGCAATGTTCGGACTGCAACTAATGAAAAACTGTTTTTT	CASNVRTATNEKLFF
-	TRBV6-5	TRBJ1-5	-	TGTGCCAGCAGACCCACAGAGACCCAGCCCCAGCATTTT	CASRPTETQPQHF
-	TRBV28	TRBJ1-4	-	TGTGCCAGCAGTTTTAACGATAAAATTAATGAAAAACTGTTTTTT	CASSFNDKINEKLFF
-	TRBV6-5	TRBJ1-4	-	TGTGCCAGCAGTTCCTCCATGGTCCTATATGAAAAACTGTTTTTT	CASSSSMVLYEKLFF
-	TRBV4-2	TRBJ1-2	-	TGTGCCAGCAGCCCCCCAGAAAAACTAGCTAACTATGGCTACACCTTC	CASSPPEKLANYGYTF
TRBD2	TRBV7-9	TRBJ2-2	-	TGTGCCAGCAGCCGGATCCTACTAGCGTCGAACACCGGGGAGCTGTTTTTT	CASSRILLASNTGELFF
-	TRBV5-1	TRBJ2-7	-	TGCGCCAGCAGCTTGGGAAGCGGTTTAAGCTCCTACGAGCAGTACTTC	CASSLGSGLSSYEQYF
-	TRBV27	TRBJ1-3	-	TGTGCCAGCGGCCCCGGGGGCAAAAGAAACACCATATATTTT	CASGPGGKRNTIYF
-	TRBV5-4	TRBJ1-2	-	TGTGCCAGCAGCTTGAGACGGCTCGACTATGGCTACACCTTC	CASSLRRLDYGYTF
-	TRBV11-2	TRBJ2-7	-	TGTGCCAGCAGCTTAGAGGGGAGCGAGCAGTACTTC	CASSLEGSEQYF
-	TRBV10-2	TRBJ1-1	-	TGCGCCAGCAGCTTGGGCTTTGAAGCTTTCTTT	CASSLGFEAFF
TRBD1	TRBV5-1	TRBJ2-7	-	TGCGCCAGCAGCCCTCCCCCGGGACAGGGAGGGAAAACCTACGAGCAGTACTTC	CASSPPPGQGGKTYEQYF
-	TRBV29-1	TRBJ1-2	-	TGCAGCGTTGGCGGCCAGGGAGAACATGGCTACACCTTC	CSVGGQGEHGYTF
TRBD1	TRBV19	TRBJ1-5	-	TGTGCCAGTAGTATTATGGGAGGACAGGGTAATCAGCCCCAGCATTTT	CASSIMGGQGNQPQHF
-	TRBV7-9	TRBJ1-4	-	TGTGCCAGCAGCTTAAGTCAGGGAACCACTAATGAAAAACTGTTTTTT	CASSLSQGTTNEKLFF
TRBD1	TRBV29-1	TRBJ1-1	few	TGCAGCGTTGTCGGACAGGGGTATGGTGAAGCTTTCTTT	CSVVGQGYGEAFF
-	TRBV27	TRBJ1-2	-	TGTGCCAGCAGTTCCCTCATGTGGACTAGCCCGGCTCACTATGGCTACACCTTC	CASSSLMWTSPAHYGYTF
-	TRBV5-1	TRBJ2-7	-	TGCGCCAGCAGTTCCCCGGACGGAGCTTCCTACGAGCAGTACTTC	CASSSPDGASYEQYF
-	TRBV19	TRBJ2-7	-	TGTGCCAGTAGCGAATTTACGGAGCAGTACTTC	CASSEFTEQYF
-	TRBV19	TRBJ1-2	-	TGTGCCAGTAGTCCCCGGGACAACGCTGGCTACACCTTC	CASSPRDNAGYTF
TRBD2	TRBV4-2	TRBJ2-7	-	TGTGCCAGCAGCCAATTGAAGCTGTACGAGACTAGCGGCTTCTCCTACGAGCAGTACTTC	CASSQLKLYETSGFSYEQYF
TRBD2	TRBV6-5	TRBJ2-1	few	TGTGCCAGCAGTCGGACTAGCGGGGGCTACAATGAGCAGTTCTTC	CASSRTSGGYNEQFF
-	TRBV5-8	TRBJ1-1	-	TGTGCCAGCAGCTTTCCCAGGACGGCGGGCACTGAAGCTTTCTTT	CASSFPRTAGTEAFF
-	TRBV4-1	TRBJ1-3	-	TGCGCCAGCAACAACCCCTTAAGGAGCAGCTCTGGAAACACCATATATTTT	CASNNPLRSSSGNTIYF
TRBD1	TRBV4-1	TRBJ1-4	-	TGCGCCAGCAGCCTCGGGACAGGGGGTGAAAAACTGTTTTTT	CASSLGTGGEKLFF
-	TRBV10-3	TRBJ1-1	-	TGTGCCATCAGTTCCCATCTTGGGGGGTTGAATACTGAAGCTTTCTTT	CAISSHLGGLNTEAFF
-	TRBV27	TRBJ2-7	-	TGTGCCAGCAGTTCACACAGGAATTCCTACGAGCAGTACTTC	CASSSHRNSYEQYF